A single sample gave rise to the 19 T cell receptor beta chains below, sequenced in a study of CD8 T cells in Susac syndrome. Random hexamers served to reverse transcribe roughly 0.45 to 1 ug RNA. TCRdb analysed the immunoSEQ multiplex PCR reads with MiXCR anew, one entry per CDR3 protein. The data show some 180,000 distinct CDR3 sequences, with approximately 94% seen just once and less than 0.12% held by the top ten. Material for sequencing was CD4+ T cells from PBMCs. Receptor source: a human donor in good health.

The rearrangement joins TRBV12-3 or TRBV12-4 to TRBJ2-6; the D gene is possibly TRBD1 (5 bases). The CDR3 has 17 residues. Trimming took 8 bases from V and 2 from J, leaving 19 bases between them. This CDR3 is CASGPRQGSPGANVLTF. The CDR3 bases are TGTGCCAGCGGTCCAAGGCAGGGCTCACCTGGGGCCAACGTCCTGACTTTC.

This clonotype was found once. The chain carries TRBV18 and TRBJ1-4; D gene unclear. V was pared by 0 bases and J by 0 bases, with 5 bases between. The CDR3 length is 15 residues. Looked up from germline, CDR1 is KGHSH and CDR2 is LQKENI. CDR3 DNA: TGTGCCAGCTCACCACCGGTGGCAACTAATGAAAAACTGTTTTTT. As protein: CASSPPVATNEKLFF.

The chain recombines TRBV7-9 with TRBJ2-5; D is possibly TRBD1 (5 bases). CDR3 length: 14 residues. From germline, CDR1 is SEHNR and CDR2 FQNEAQ (reference sequence). V was clipped by 1 base and J by 3 bases, with 9 bases between them. CDR3 amino acids: CASSLGGSKETQYF. CDR3 DNA sequence: TGTGCCAGCAGCTTAGGGGGCTCGAAAGAGACCCAGTACTTC.

The chain is built from TRBV2 and TRBJ2-1; 12 bases agree with TRBD2. V lost 8 bases, J lost 4 bases, and 6 bases stayed unmatched. This CDR3 comprises 15 residues. Germline values: CDR1 SNHLY, CDR2 FYNNEI. The CDR3 region is CASESTSGSYNEQFF. CDR3 nucleotides: TGTGCCAGCGAATCGACTAGCGGGAGTTACAATGAGCAGTTCTTC.

The chain is built from TRBV12-3 or TRBV12-4 and TRBJ2-5, with 8 bases aligning to TRBD2. This CDR3 spans 16 amino acids. V was pared by 6 bases and J by 1 base, with 10 bases of the junction left unmatched. The CDR3 DNA reads TGTGCCAGCAGCTACCGACTAGCGAGAATCCAAGAGACCCAGTACTTC. Encoded protein: CASSYRLARIQETQYF.

This clonotype was recorded only once. The rearrangement links TRBV2 to TRBJ2-7; D possibly matches TRBD1 or TRBD2 (5 bases each). Trimming left V 5 bases short and J 0 bases short, with 11 bases between. This CDR3 contains 14 residues. From germline, CDR1 is SNHLY and CDR2 FYNNEI. The CDR3 is CASSHRGRSYEQYF. In DNA form, the CDR3 reads TGTGCCAGCAGTCATCGGGGCCGCTCCTACGAGCAGTACTTC.

The CDR3 here is CASSVTGWEFF. The DNA of the CDR3 is TGTGCCAGCAGCGTGACAGGGTGGGAGTTCTTC. The chain uses TRBV7-9 and TRBJ2-1; 7 bases match TRBD1. Unmatched junction bases numbered 6, after V lost 5 bases and J lost 14 bases. The CDR3 contains 11 residues. Germline V gene lookup returns CDR1 SEHNR and CDR2 FQNEAQ (reference sequence). Supplemented by reference TRBV7-9 and TRBJ2-1, the full variable domain reads DTGVSQNPRHKITKRGQNVTFRCDPISEHNRLYWYRQTLGQGPEFLTYFQNEAQLEKSRLLSDRFSAERPKGSFSTLEIQRTEQGDSAMYLCASSVTGWEFFGPGTRLTVL.

V usage is TRBV3-1 and J usage is TRBJ1-1; D call uncertain. Germline V gene data show CDR1 as LGHDT and CDR2 as YNNKEL (reference sequence). The germline V and J ends were trimmed by 0 bases and 10 bases, with 12 bases remaining between them. The CDR3 consists of 13 residues. The CDR3 loop reads CASSQESSRGAFF. DNA for the CDR3: TGTGCCAGCAGCCAAGAAAGTTCCCGGGGAGCTTTCTTT.

The chain links TRBV30 to TRBJ1-4; weak D call: TRBD1 (5 bases). Germline V gene lookup returns CDR1 GTSNPN and CDR2 SVGIG (reference sequence). This CDR3 has 12 residues. V was clipped by 5 bases and J by 2 bases, with 6 bases between them. In DNA, the CDR3 is TGTGCCTGGGGGGCGACTAATGAAAAACTGTTTTTT. Amino acids: CAWGATNEKLFF.

The chain has TRBV11-2 and TRBJ2-5, with 9 bases fitting TRBD2. The V segment lost 3 bases and the J segment 5 bases; nucleotides outside the gene matches: 7. The CDR3 runs to 15 residues. The V gene's germline CDR1 is SGHAT and CDR2 FQNNGV. CDR3 region: CASSFSGGNGETQYF. As DNA, the CDR3 is TGTGCCAGCAGCTTTAGCGGGGGAAACGGGGAGACCCAGTACTTC.

The chain is built from TRBV11-1 and TRBJ2-7; 7 bases fit TRBD1. The CDR3 loop spans 13 amino acids. Germline CDR1 is SGHAT and CDR2 is FQDESV (reference sequence). The V and J ends lost 7 bases and 1 base, in that order; junction bases with no gene match: 4. This chain's CDR3 is CASTSDRSYEQYF. DNA for the CDR3: TGTGCCAGCACCTCGGACAGGTCCTACGAGCAGTACTTC. The full variable domain, with the rest looked up from reference TRBV11-1 and TRBJ2-7, is EAEVAQSPRYKITEKSQAVAFWCDPISGHATLYWYRQILGQGPELLVQFQDESVVDDSQLPKDRFSAERLKGVDSTLKIQPAELGDSAMYLCASTSDRSYEQYFGPGTRLTVT.

This chain connects TRBV29-1 to TRBJ2-3, with D tentatively TRBD1 or TRBD2 (5 bases each). The germline V gene has CDR1 SQVTM and CDR2 ANQGSEA. V was clipped by 6 bases and J by 5 bases, with 12 bases between them. The CDR3 spans 12 residues. The CDR3 DNA reads TGCAGCGTCGACGGGGCCCGAGATACGCAGTATTTT. Its protein product is CSVDGARDTQYF.

The chain has TRBV6-5 and TRBJ2-7; possibly TRBD1 or TRBD2 for D (5 bases each). CDR1 MNHEY and CDR2 SVGAGI come from the germline V gene. Trimming pared 7 bases from V and 7 bases from J, leaving 17 bases between. CDR3 length: 13 residues. The CDR3 DNA reads TGTGCCAGCACCAAAGGGACCCTCGGGGAGCAGTACTTC. This encodes CASTKGTLGEQYF.

The rearrangement links TRBV19 to TRBJ2-4; TRBD1 is a possible D gene (6 bases). The germline V gene has CDR1 LNHDA and CDR2 SQIVND (reference sequence). Trimming pared 3 bases from V and 9 bases from J, leaving 6 bases between. This CDR3 has 11 residues. CDR3 nucleotide sequence: TGTGCCAGTAGTATCAGGGGCATTCAGTACTTC. This translates into CASSIRGIQYF.

The V and J genes are TRBV30 and TRBJ2-1, with D unresolved. The CDR3 length is 13 residues. Germline CDR1 is GTSNPN and CDR2 is SVGIG (reference sequence). The V gene lost 0 bases and the J gene lost 6 bases, with 9 bases spanning the gap. CDR3 loop: CAWSVIGGNEQFF. The DNA for the CDR3 is TGTGCCTGGAGTGTTATTGGTGGCAATGAGCAGTTCTTC.

The chain carries TRBV7-9 and TRBJ2-2, with TRBD2 identical over 10 bases. This CDR3 comprises 17 residues. V lost 5 bases to trimming and J lost 6 bases; unmatched junction nucleotides: 12. Germline V gives CDR1 SEHNR, CDR2 FQNEAQ (reference sequence). The chain's CDR3 is CASSPRGVLAGAGELFF. The DNA of the CDR3 is TGTGCCAGCAGCCCTCGGGGGGTCCTAGCGGGAGCCGGGGAGCTGTTTTTT.

V and J are TRBV29-1 and TRBJ2-3; D is undetermined. Trimming removed 4 bases at V and 6 bases at J, with 14 bases between. The CDR3 runs 13 residues. CDR1 is SQVTM, CDR2 ANQGSEA, per germline. This CDR3 reads CSVGPRVLDTQYF. The CDR3 bases are TGCAGCGTTGGACCCAGAGTTCTGGATACGCAGTATTTT.

The J gene is TRBJ2-7, the V gene TRBV28; possible D gene TRBD2, 6 bases. Germline CDR1 is MDHEN and CDR2 is SYDVKM. V was shortened by 7 bases and J by 7 bases, with 20 bases between the two germline ends. The CDR3 has 14 residues. The CDR3 bases are TGTGCCAGCACAGACCAACGGGGGTCTGGAGAGCAGTACTTC. Translating gives CASTDQRGSGEQYF.

CDR3 amino acids: CASSLSRELFF. CDR3 DNA: TGTGCCAGCAGTTTGTCAAGGGAGCTGTTTTTT. The J gene is TRBJ2-2, the V gene TRBV12-3 or TRBV12-4, with D hard to call. This CDR3 comprises 11 residues. Trimming took 3 bases from V and 9 from J, leaving 5 bases between them.